The entry that follows covers one T cell receptor beta chain sequence. This entry belongs to a study of blood T cell repertoires in COVID-19. TCRdb keeps only in-frame clones here, not all; method: immunoSEQ multiplex PCR. Of some 110,000 clones in the sample, approximately 86% are singletons; the top ten hold 3.5% to 5.5%. The CDR3 sequence is 14 residues long. Per germline, CDR1 MGHRA and CDR2 YSYEKL. V shed 0 bases and J shed 2 bases, with 8 bases lying between them. This chain uses TRBV4-1 with TRBJ2-7; D remains ambiguous. The clonotype was recovered from a man aged 40-50 years with acute or convalescent COVID-19. Sequencing was performed on peripheral blood. DNA of the CDR3: TGCGCCAGCAGCCAAGACAGGTTCCCCTACGAGCAGTACTTC. It specifies CASSQDRFPYEQYF.